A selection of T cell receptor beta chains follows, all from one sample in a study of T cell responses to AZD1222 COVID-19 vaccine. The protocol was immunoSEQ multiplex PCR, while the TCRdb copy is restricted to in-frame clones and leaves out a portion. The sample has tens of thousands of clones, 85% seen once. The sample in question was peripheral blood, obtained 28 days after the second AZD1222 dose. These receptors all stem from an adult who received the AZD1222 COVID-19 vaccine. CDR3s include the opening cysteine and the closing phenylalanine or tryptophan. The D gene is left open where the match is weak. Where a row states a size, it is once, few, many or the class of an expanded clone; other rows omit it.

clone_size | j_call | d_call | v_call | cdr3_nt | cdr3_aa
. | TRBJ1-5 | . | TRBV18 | TGTGCCAGCTCACCAGGTTATGGTCAGCCCCAGCATTTT | CASSPGYGQPQHF
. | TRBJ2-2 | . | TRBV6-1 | TGTGCCAGCAGTGATCCTGTCTGGCGTACCGGGGAGCTGTTTTTT | CASSDPVWRTGELFF
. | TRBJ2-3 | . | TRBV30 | TGTGCCTGGAGTGGTACAGATACGCAGTATTTT | CAWSGTDTQYF
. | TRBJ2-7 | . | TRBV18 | TGTGCCAGCTCACCGGGGGAGGCCTACGAGCAGTACTTC | CASSPGEAYEQYF
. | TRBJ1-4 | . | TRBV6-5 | TGTGCCAGCAGTTACTCTGTCGGAGCGTCGAATGAAAAACTGTTTTTT | CASSYSVGASNEKLFF
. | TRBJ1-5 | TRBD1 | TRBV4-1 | TGCGCCAGCAGACAACAAGAGGGTGGACAGGGCGCTCAGCCCCAGCATTTT | CASRQQEGGQGAQPQHF
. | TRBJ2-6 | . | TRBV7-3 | TGTGCCAGCAGCAACCCGGGGGCCAACGTCCTGACTTTC | CASSNPGANVLTF
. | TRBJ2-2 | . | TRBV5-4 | TGTGCCAGCAGCCCCCCGGGCGGGGAGCTGTTTTTT | CASSPPGGELFF
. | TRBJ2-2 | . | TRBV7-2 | TGTGCCAGCAGCCCTGGCCGGACCGGGGAGCTGTTTTTT | CASSPGRTGELFF
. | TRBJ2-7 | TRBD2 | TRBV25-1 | TGTGCCAGCACCTCTGGGGGGGGAGCTTACGAGCAGTACTTC | CASTSGGGAYEQYF
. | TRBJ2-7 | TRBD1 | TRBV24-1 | TGTGCCACCAGTGGTGTTGGGACAGGTTACGAGCAGTACTTC | CATSGVGTGYEQYF
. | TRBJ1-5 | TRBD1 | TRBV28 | TGTGCCAGCAGGCTGACAGGGGTATGGCAGCCCCAGCATTTT | CASRLTGVWQPQHF
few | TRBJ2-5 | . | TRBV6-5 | TGTGCCAGCAGTTCCCCACAGGACCTCCAAGAGACCCAGTACTTC | CASSSPQDLQETQYF
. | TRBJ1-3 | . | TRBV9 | TGTGCCAGCAGCGTAGGGACACAAGGAAACACCATATATTTT | CASSVGTQGNTIYF
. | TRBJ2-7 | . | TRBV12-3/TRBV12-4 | TGTGCCAGCAGCTCTGGCTCCTCCTACGAGCAGTACTTC | CASSSGSSYEQYF
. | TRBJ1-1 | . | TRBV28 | TGTGCCACCACAGTGAACACTGAAGCTTTCTTT | CATTVNTEAFF
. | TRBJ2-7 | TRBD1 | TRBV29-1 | TGCAGCGTTGCAACGGGACAGTACTCCTACGAGCAGTACTTC | CSVATGQYSYEQYF
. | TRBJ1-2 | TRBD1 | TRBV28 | TGTGCCAGCAGTCTCATCCTAGGGGGCGTCTATGGCTACACCTTC | CASSLILGGVYGYTF
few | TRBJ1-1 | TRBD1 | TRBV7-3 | TGTGCCAGCAGCTTTACCGGGACAGGGACCATGAACACTGAAGCTTTCTTT | CASSFTGTGTMNTEAFF
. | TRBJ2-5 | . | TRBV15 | TGTGCCACCAGCAGCCAGAACCAAGAGACCCAGTACTTC | CATSSQNQETQYF
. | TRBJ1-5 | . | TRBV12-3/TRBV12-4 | TGTGCCAGCAGCCCTAATAGCAATCAGCCCCAGCATTTT | CASSPNSNQPQHF
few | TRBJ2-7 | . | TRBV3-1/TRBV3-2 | TGTGCCAGCTCCCTTAAATCTTACGAGCAGTACTTC | CASSLKSYEQYF
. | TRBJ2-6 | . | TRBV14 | TGTGCCAGCAGTCCGAGCTCTGGGGCCAACGTCCTGACTTTC | CASSPSSGANVLTF
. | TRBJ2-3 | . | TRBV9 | TGTGCCAGCAGCCCAGGGGGGGGGCTTACAGATACGCAGTATTTT | CASSPGGGLTDTQYF
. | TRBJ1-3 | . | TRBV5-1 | TGCGCCAGCAGCTTAATTGGGCAGGTGACTGGAAACACCATATATTTT | CASSLIGQVTGNTIYF
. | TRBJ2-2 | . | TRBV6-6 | TGTGCCAGCAATCGGGGGATAGACACCGGGGAGCTGTTTTTT | CASNRGIDTGELFF
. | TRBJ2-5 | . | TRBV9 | TGTGCCAGCAGCGTAGGGCCGGGGACGACAGAGACCCAGTACTTC | CASSVGPGTTETQYF
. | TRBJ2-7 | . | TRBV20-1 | TGCAGTGCTAGGGGCCGAGGGGAGCAGTACTTC | CSARGRGEQYF
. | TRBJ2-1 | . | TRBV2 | TGTGCCAGCAGTGATAATACTTTCAATGAGCAGTTCTTC | CASSDNTFNEQFF
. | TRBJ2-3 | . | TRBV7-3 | TGTGCCAGCAGCTTAGGACAGACCACAGATACGCAGTATTTT | CASSLGQTTDTQYF
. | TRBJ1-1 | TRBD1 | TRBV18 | TGTGCCAGCTCCGGGACAGGGGGCGGTGAAGCTTTCTTT | CASSGTGGGEAFF
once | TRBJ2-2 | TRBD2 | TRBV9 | TGTGCCAGCAGCCCCGGGGTAGCGGGAGGATCTGGCGGGGAGCTGTTTTTT | CASSPGVAGGSGGELFF
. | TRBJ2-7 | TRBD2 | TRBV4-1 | TGCGCCAGCAGCCAACTGCTAGCGGCCTCCTACGAGCAGTACTTC | CASSQLLAASYEQYF
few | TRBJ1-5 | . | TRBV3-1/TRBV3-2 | TGTGCCAGCAGCCAAGACCAGGGGTTACATCAGCCCCAGCATTTT | CASSQDQGLHQPQHF
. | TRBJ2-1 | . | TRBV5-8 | TGTGCCAGCAGCTTATACAATGAGCAGTTCTTC | CASSLYNEQFF
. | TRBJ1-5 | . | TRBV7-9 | TGTGCCAGCAGCCCCCCTAGTTGGACTGGTCAGCCCCAGCATTTT | CASSPPSWTGQPQHF
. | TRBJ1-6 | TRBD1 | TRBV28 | TGTGCCAGCAGCCAAGGACAGGGCAATTCACCCCTCCACTTT | CASSQGQGNSPLHF
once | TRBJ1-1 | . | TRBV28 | TGTGCCAGCAGTGAATCACGGTGGTTTGAAGCTTTCTTT | CASSESRWFEAFF
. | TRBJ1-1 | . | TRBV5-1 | TGCGCCAGCAGCATGGAGTCTAGCACTGAAGCTTTCTTT | CASSMESSTEAFF
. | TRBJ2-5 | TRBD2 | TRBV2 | TGTGCCAGCAGTGAAGCTTTTCTAACAAGCGGGAGGGCTGGGGAGACTCAGTACTTC | CASSEAFLTSGRAGETQYF